The 28 T cell receptor beta chains in this list originate from one sample, sequenced in a study of cytomegalovirus exposure and HLA in healthy donors. Primers for the PCR totalled 60 Vbeta and 13 Jbeta. Only in-frame clones appear in the TCRdb table, and some are missing; sequencing was by immunoSEQ multiplex PCR. The sample has roughly 160,000 clones, around 85% seen once. The source material was PBMCs. Receptors were obtained from a man aged 35-49 years in good health and CMV-seronegative.

The rearrangement uses TRBV5-6 and TRBJ2-3, with D tentatively TRBD2 (6 bases). Per the germline V gene, CDR1 is SGHDT and CDR2 is YYEEEE. The CDR3 has 15 amino acids. V was pared by 4 bases and J by 0 bases, with 12 bases between. The CDR3 sequence: CASSTLAASTDTQYF. The CDR3 coding sequence is TGTGCCAGCAGCACCTTAGCGGCTAGCACAGATACGCAGTATTTT.

V is TRBV2 and J is TRBJ1-4; TRBD1 agrees at 10 bases. The length of the CDR3 is 13 residues. Germline loops: CDR1 SNHLY, CDR2 FYNNEI. V gave up 5 bases and J gave up 8 bases; unmatched junction bases: 2. The CDR3 DNA follows: TGTGCCAGCAGTAGGGGACAGGGGGAAAAACTGTTTTTT. It specifies CASSRGQGEKLFF.

This clone was seen only a few times. The rearrangement links TRBV11-2 to TRBJ1-6; TRBD1 matches at 11 bases. Trimming at V came to 3 bases and at J to 9 bases, leaving 4 bases not matched to a gene. The CDR3 runs 15 residues. Germline CDR1 is SGHAT and CDR2 is FQNNGV. The CDR3: CASSFSGTGGSPLHF. CDR3 coding DNA: TGTGCCAGCAGCTTTAGTGGGACAGGGGGTTCACCCCTCCACTTT.

The CDR3 here is CASSESDRGSTGELFF. The CDR3 region has the DNA TGTGCCAGCAGTGAATCGGACAGGGGAAGCACCGGGGAGCTGTTTTTT. The V call is TRBV25-1, the J call TRBJ2-2; TRBD1 matches at 9 bases. The CDR3 is 16 amino acids. Germline-derived CDR1 and CDR2 are MGHDK and SYGVNS. Unmatched junction bases numbered 4, after V lost 1 base and J lost 4 bases.

The rearrangement joins TRBV7-2 to TRBJ2-1; 11 bases agree with TRBD2. Germline CDR1 and CDR2: SGHTA and FQGNSA. The V segment lost 4 bases and the J segment 4 bases; nucleotides outside the gene matches: 3. There are 15 residues in the CDR3. The CDR3 spells CASSSGTSGYNEQFF. The CDR3 coding sequence is TGTGCCAGCAGCTCCGGGACTAGCGGTTACAATGAGCAGTTCTTC.

CDR3 bases: TGTGCCAGCCACCGAGGCTCGGCGGACGAGCAGTACTTC. Translating gives CASHRGSADEQYF. The chain couples TRBV28 to TRBJ2-7, with D hard to call. Trimming took 8 bases from V and 5 from J, leaving 16 bases between them. Germline CDR1 is MDHEN and CDR2 is SYDVKM. The CDR3 consists of 13 residues.

The chain joins TRBV5-1 to TRBJ1-4; 12 positions match TRBD1. J lost 0 bases, V lost 2 bases, and 5 bases had no gene match. CDR1 and CDR2 (germline): SGHRS, YFSETQ. This CDR3 region has 18 residues. Here the CDR3 reads CASSFGGTGGTTNEKLFF. The CDR3 DNA reads as TGCGCCAGCAGCTTCGGCGGGACAGGGGGCACAACTAATGAAAAACTGTTTTTT.

The rearrangement joins TRBV5-4 to TRBJ2-3, with TRBD1 identical over 7 bases. The CDR3 has 14 residues. The J segment lost 2 bases and the V segment lost 2 bases, leaving 2 bases of the junction unmatched. Germline V lookup: CDR1 SGHNT, CDR2 YYREEE (reference sequence). The CDR3 DNA is TGTGCCAGCAGCTTAGACAGGGTCACAGATACGCAGTATTTT. Translation gives CASSLDRVTDTQYF.

The chain recombines TRBV4-1 with TRBJ2-5, with 10 bases fitting TRBD1. V shed 4 bases, J shed 3 bases, and the junction held 5 bases outside the gene matches. The CDR3 sequence is 15 residues long. Germline V gives CDR1 MGHRA, CDR2 YSYEKL. CDR3 sequence reads: CASSPLGTGEETQYF. Written as DNA, the CDR3 is TGCGCCAGCAGCCCGCTTGGGACAGGGGAAGAGACCCAGTACTTC.

V usage is TRBV6-1 and J usage is TRBJ2-3; 16 positions match TRBD2. The V segment lost 2 bases and the J segment 6 bases; nucleotides outside the gene matches: 5. Looked up from germline, CDR1 is MNHNS and CDR2 is SASEGT. The CDR3 is 17 amino acids. DNA of the CDR3: TGTGCCAGCAGTGAAAGGGGACTAGCGGGGGGGTTTGATACGCAGTATTTT. Protein product: CASSERGLAGGFDTQYF.

The V gene is TRBV5-1, the J gene TRBJ2-1, with 7 bases matching TRBD1. Germline values: CDR1 SGHRS, CDR2 YFSETQ. This CDR3 region has 15 residues. V dropped 5 bases and J dropped 9; count of bases not matched to a gene: 14. This chain's CDR3 is CASSPTGTEFREQFF. As DNA, the CDR3 is TGCGCCAGCAGTCCCACCGGGACAGAGTTCCGTGAGCAGTTCTTC.

Comments on this clone: Germline and junction disagree at one end, which may indicate a read error. The rearrangement joins TRBV7-9 to TRBJ2-2, with 8 bases identical to TRBD2. CDR1 and CDR2 from the germline V gene are SEHNR and FQNEAQ (reference sequence). This CDR3 region has 16 residues. This CDR3 is CSSSPPGGPRIGELFF. CDR3 DNA: TGTTCCAGCAGCCCCCCGGGGGGGCCTCGGATCGGGGAGCTGTTTTTT.

The rearrangement joins TRBV9 to TRBJ2-1; D ambiguous. The CDR3 runs to 12 residues. Germline V gives CDR1 SGDLS, CDR2 YYNGEE. Trimming cost V 1 base and J 9 bases, with 8 bases left between them. Here the CDR3 DNA reads TGTGCCAGCAGCGTACCCACAACTGAGCAGTTCTTC. Translated, it gives CASSVPTTEQFF.

The chain employs TRBV5-4 and TRBJ1-4; maybe TRBD1 (5 bases). The V gene's germline CDR1 is SGHNT and CDR2 YYREEE (reference sequence). Trimming shortened V by 0 bases and J by 7 bases, and 16 bases separated the two germline ends. This CDR3 has 16 residues. The CDR3 sequence is CASSLAGGGFGEKLFF. The CDR3 DNA follows: TGTGCCAGCAGCTTGGCTGGGGGGGGTTTCGGTGAAAAACTGTTTTTT.

V usage is TRBV15 and J usage is TRBJ2-1; TRBD2 agrees at 8 bases. The trim removed 3 bases at V and 6 bases at J, leaving 7 bases unmatched. The CDR3 is 15 amino acids. The germline CDR1 and CDR2 sequences are LNHNV and YYDKDF (reference sequence). CDR3 protein: CATSRDGGAPNEQFF. CDR3 in DNA: TGTGCCACCAGCAGGGACGGGGGGGCCCCCAATGAGCAGTTCTTC. Looking up the rest from reference TRBV15 and TRBJ2-1 gives the full variable domain: DAMVIQNPRYQVTQFGKPVTLSCSQTLNHNVMYWYQQKSSQAPKLLFHYYDKDFNNEADTPDNFQSRRPNTSFCFLDIRSPGLGDTAMYLCATSRDGGAPNEQFFGPGTRLTVL.

The J gene is TRBJ2-7, the V gene TRBV12-5; D is uncertain. The CDR3 runs 15 residues. V was clipped by 0 bases and J by 3 bases, with 12 bases between them. From germline, CDR1 is LGHNT and CDR2 FRNRAP. The CDR3 sequence: CASGLVNPELYEQYF. Here the CDR3 DNA reads TGTGCTAGTGGTTTGGTAAACCCTGAGCTCTACGAGCAGTACTTC. The full variable domain, in which reference TRBV12-5 and TRBJ2-7 provide the parts outside the CDR3, is DARVTQTPRHKVTEMGQEVTMRCQPILGHNTVFWYRQTMMQGLELLAYFRNRAPLDDSGMPKDRFSAEMPDATLATLKIQPSEPRDSAVYFCASGLVNPELYEQYFGPGTRLTVT.

This clone was seen a handful of times. The chain uses TRBV9 and TRBJ2-7; 11 bases line up with TRBD2. Trimming removed 4 bases from V and 2 bases from J; junction bases left unmatched: 8. CDR3 size: 16 residues. CDR1 and CDR2 (germline): SGDLS, YYNGEE. The CDR3 reads CASSPTSGSSPYEQYF. In nucleotides, the CDR3 is TGTGCCAGCAGCCCCACTAGCGGGAGTAGTCCCTACGAGCAGTACTTC.

This clone showed up just a few times. The rearrangement joins TRBV11-2 to TRBJ2-7; possible D gene TRBD2, 6 bases. The V gene lost 5 bases and the J gene lost 0 bases, with 17 bases spanning the gap. Germline V CDR1 and CDR2: SGHAT, FQNNGV. The length of the CDR3 is 16 residues. The CDR3 coding sequence is TGTGCCAGCAGCCCGTGGAGGGTCCAGAGCTCCTACGAGCAGTACTTC. It encodes CASSPWRVQSSYEQYF.

The chain employs TRBV7-9 and TRBJ2-1; 11 nucleotides match TRBD2. This CDR3 has 18 residues. V was pared by 0 bases and J by 4 bases, with 8 bases of the junction left unmatched. In germline, CDR1 is SEHNR, CDR2 FQNEAQ (reference sequence). This CDR3 is CASSLATLAGDLYNEQFF. DNA for the CDR3: TGTGCCAGCAGCTTAGCCACACTAGCGGGGGACCTATACAATGAGCAGTTCTTC.

This chain's CDR3 is CASSTRQGSGGNTIYF. The DNA for the CDR3 is TGTGCCAGCAGCACCCGACAGGGGAGTGGGGGAAACACCATATATTTT. The V call is TRBV13, the J call TRBJ1-3, with TRBD1 matching 8 bases. V shed 5 bases and J 4 bases; nucleotides not matched to a gene: 10. This CDR3 has 16 amino acids. CDR1 is PRHDT and CDR2 is FYEKMQ in the germline V gene (reference sequence).

The rearrangement uses TRBV9 and TRBJ2-3; 12 nucleotides align to TRBD2. The CDR3 has 17 residues. In germline, CDR1 is SGDLS, CDR2 YYNGEE. Trimming removed 0 bases from V and 4 bases from J; junction bases left unmatched: 6. DNA for the CDR3: TGTGCCAGCAGCGTAGGGGCTAGCGGGGGGGGAGCAGATACGCAGTATTTT. Translating it yields CASSVGASGGGADTQYF.

CDR3 DNA: TGTGCCAGCAGCTTCGGGACTAGCGGGTTTAGCACAGATACGCAGTATTTT. As protein: CASSFGTSGFSTDTQYF. This chain links TRBV7-3 with TRBJ2-3, with TRBD2 matching over 12 bases. The CDR3 totals 17 residues. Germline V gene data show CDR1 as SGHTA and CDR2 as FQGTGA. V trimming: 3 bases; J trimming: 0 bases; junction bases outside the gene matches: 4. The entire variable domain, with the rest obtained from reference TRBV7-3 and TRBJ2-3, is as follows: GAGVSQTPSNKVTEKGKYVELRCDPISGHTALYWYRQSLGQGPEFLIYFQGTGAADDSGLPNDRFFAVRPEGSVSTLKIQRTERGDSAVYLCASSFGTSGFSTDTQYFGPGTRLTVL.

This chain uses TRBV7-9 with TRBJ2-5, with 9 bases aligning to TRBD1. There are 14 residues in the CDR3. Losses at the gene ends were 5 bases for V and 9 bases for J; bases not matched to a gene: 10. Germline CDR1 is SEHNR and CDR2 is FQNEAQ (reference sequence). The CDR3 sequence: CASSPGQGGGAQYF. Here the CDR3 DNA reads TGTGCCAGCAGCCCGGGACAGGGTGGTGGGGCCCAGTACTTC.

The V call is TRBV11-3, the J call TRBJ2-1; weak D call: TRBD2 (6 bases). Germline assignment: CDR1 SGHNT and CDR2 YENEEA. This CDR3 comprises 17 residues. V was pared by 0 bases and J by 3 bases, with 15 bases between. CDR3 loop: CASSLEGLGGFYNEQFF. The CDR3 nucleotides are TGTGCCAGCAGCTTAGAGGGCCTGGGGGGTTTCTACAATGAGCAGTTCTTC.

The chain uses TRBV5-8 and TRBJ2-3; possibly TRBD1 for D (5 bases). The CDR3 is 14 residues long. Germline assignment: CDR1 SGHTS and CDR2 YDEGEE. V lost 4 bases and J 3 bases, leaving 12 bases between the germline ends. In nucleotides, the CDR3 is TGTGCCAGCAGCCTAGACAGAGGTACAGATACGCAGTATTTT. Protein: CASSLDRGTDTQYF.

The rearrangement links TRBV28 to TRBJ2-1; 10 bases line up with TRBD2. V gave up 4 bases and J gave up 5 bases; unmatched junction bases: 8. Germline CDR1 and CDR2: MDHEN and SYDVKM. The CDR3 loop spans 16 amino acids. The CDR3 is CASSSTGLAFDNEQFF. The DNA for the CDR3 is TGTGCCAGCAGTTCAACGGGACTAGCGTTTGACAATGAGCAGTTCTTC. Looking up the rest from reference TRBV28 and TRBJ2-1 gives the full variable domain: DVKVTQSSRYLVKRTGEKVFLECVQDMDHENMFWYRQDPGLGLRLIYFSYDVKMKEKGDIPEGYSVSREKKERFSLILESASTNQTSMYLCASSSTGLAFDNEQFFGPGTRLTVL.

The chain combines TRBV7-6 with TRBJ2-7; 8 nucleotides align to TRBD1. This CDR3 has 15 residues. Germline V gene data show CDR1 as SGHVS and CDR2 as FNYEAQ. The J segment lost 5 bases and the V segment lost 3 bases, leaving 9 bases of the junction unmatched. The CDR3 region has the DNA TGTGCCAGCAGCTTCCTTTCAGGGGGCGTTCACGAGCAGTACTTC. Its translation is CASSFLSGGVHEQYF.

The V call is TRBV9, the J call TRBJ2-5; tentatively, D is TRBD1 (5 bases). This CDR3 region has 15 residues. CDR1 is SGDLS and CDR2 is YYNGEE in the germline V gene. Trimming stripped 2 bases from V and 3 bases from J, with 14 bases between. CDR3 loop: CASSVVREGEETQYF. For the CDR3, the DNA is TGTGCCAGCAGCGTGGTCAGGGAAGGGGAAGAGACCCAGTACTTC.